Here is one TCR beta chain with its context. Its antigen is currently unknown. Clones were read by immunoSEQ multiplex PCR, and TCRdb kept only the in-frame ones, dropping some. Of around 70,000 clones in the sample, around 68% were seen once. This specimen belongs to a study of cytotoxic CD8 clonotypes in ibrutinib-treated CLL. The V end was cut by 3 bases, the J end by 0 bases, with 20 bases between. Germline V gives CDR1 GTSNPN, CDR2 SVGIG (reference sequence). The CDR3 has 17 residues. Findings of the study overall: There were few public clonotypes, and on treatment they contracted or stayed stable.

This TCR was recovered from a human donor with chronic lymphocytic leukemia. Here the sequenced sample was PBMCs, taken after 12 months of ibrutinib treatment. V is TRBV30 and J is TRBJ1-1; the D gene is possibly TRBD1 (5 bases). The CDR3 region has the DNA TGTGCCTGGAGGGGACCTCAGGCTCTTGGGGTGAACACTGAAGCTTTCTTT. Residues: CAWRGPQALGVNTEAFF.